This is a list of T cell receptor beta chains from one sample in a study of shared clonotypes between healthy human individuals. TCRdb's table, derived via immunoSEQ multiplex PCR, lists solely in-frame clones and lacks some. Of about 600,000 clones listed, about 96% are singletons. The sample was naive CD4+ T cells sorted from blood. The origin of the receptors is a woman aged 25 to 39 in good health. Each CDR3 is given with its conserved first and last residue. The D gene is left open where the match is weak.

j_gene: TRBJ1-5; d_gene: -; v_gene: TRBV19; CDR3nt: TGTGCCAGCTCGGACAGCCTCGATCAGCCCCAGCATTTT; CDR3aa: CASSDSLDQPQHF
j_gene: TRBJ1-4; d_gene: -; v_gene: TRBV15; CDR3nt: TGTGCCACCAGCAGAGCACGGTCCCTTAATGAAAAACTGTTTTTT; CDR3aa: CATSRARSLNEKLFF
j_gene: TRBJ1-3; d_gene: -; v_gene: TRBV28; CDR3nt: TGTGCCAGCAGTTTAAACGGAGGAAACACCATATATTTT; CDR3aa: CASSLNGGNTIYF
j_gene: TRBJ2-7; d_gene: TRBD2; v_gene: TRBV11-2; CDR3nt: TGTGCCAGCAGCTTAGAAGACGGGACTAGCGGGACCTACGAGCAGTACTTC; CDR3aa: CASSLEDGTSGTYEQYF
j_gene: TRBJ2-7; d_gene: TRBD2; v_gene: TRBV29-1; CDR3nt: TGCAGCGCCCGACTTAGCGGGAGGATCAACGAGCAGTACTTC; CDR3aa: CSARLSGRINEQYF
j_gene: TRBJ2-2; d_gene: -; v_gene: TRBV5-4; CDR3nt: TGTGCCAGCAGCTCCACCTCTAGGGGGGAGCTGTTTTTT; CDR3aa: CASSSTSRGELFF
j_gene: TRBJ1-5; d_gene: TRBD1; v_gene: TRBV2; CDR3nt: TGTGCCAGCAGTCCCGGGACAGGGAGAAATCAGCCCCAGCATTTT; CDR3aa: CASSPGTGRNQPQHF
j_gene: TRBJ1-1; d_gene: TRBD1; v_gene: TRBV5-8; CDR3nt: TGTGCCAGCAGCCGACGACAGGGTAGGGCTTTCTTT; CDR3aa: CASSRRQGRAFF
j_gene: TRBJ2-5; d_gene: TRBD1; v_gene: TRBV5-1; CDR3nt: TGCGCCAGCAGCTCGGACAGGTCGGAGACCCAGTACTTC; CDR3aa: CASSSDRSETQYF
j_gene: TRBJ2-2; d_gene: -; v_gene: TRBV6-1; CDR3nt: TGTGCCAGCAGGAGGGTCGAATGGTGGACCGGGGAGCTGTTTTTT; CDR3aa: CASRRVEWWTGELFF
j_gene: TRBJ2-3; d_gene: -; v_gene: TRBV5-1; CDR3nt: TGCGCCAGCAGCTTGGTAGGGATCCCAGGTCACACAGATACGCAGTATTTT; CDR3aa: CASSLVGIPGHTDTQYF
j_gene: TRBJ2-1; d_gene: TRBD2; v_gene: TRBV2; CDR3nt: TGTGCCAGCAGGCCGGGACTAGTATTAGATTTCTTC; CDR3aa: CASRPGLVLDFF
j_gene: TRBJ1-1; d_gene: -; v_gene: TRBV6-5; CDR3nt: TGTGCCAGCAGTTACTCGTCAAGAAAGAACACTGAAGCTTTCTTT; CDR3aa: CASSYSSRKNTEAFF
j_gene: TRBJ1-5; d_gene: -; v_gene: TRBV6-1; CDR3nt: TGTGCCAGCAGTGGTTCCGGGACGGAGTATAGCAATCAGCCCCAGCATTTT; CDR3aa: CASSGSGTEYSNQPQHF
j_gene: TRBJ1-1; d_gene: TRBD1; v_gene: TRBV5-8; CDR3nt: TGTGCCAGCAGCCCCCACAGGGGGCCTGGGAACACTGAAGCTTTCTTT; CDR3aa: CASSPHRGPGNTEAFF